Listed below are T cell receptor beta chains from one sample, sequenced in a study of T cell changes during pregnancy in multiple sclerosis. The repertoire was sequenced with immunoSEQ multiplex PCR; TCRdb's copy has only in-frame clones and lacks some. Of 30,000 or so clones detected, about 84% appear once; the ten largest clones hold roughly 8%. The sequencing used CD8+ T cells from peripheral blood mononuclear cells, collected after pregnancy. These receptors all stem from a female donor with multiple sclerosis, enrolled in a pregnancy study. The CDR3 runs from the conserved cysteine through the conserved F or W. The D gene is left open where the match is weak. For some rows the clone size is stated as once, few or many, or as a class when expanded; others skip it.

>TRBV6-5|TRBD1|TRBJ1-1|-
CASSYRQGPEAFF
TGTGCCAGCAGTTATAGACAGGGCCCTGAAGCTTTCTTT
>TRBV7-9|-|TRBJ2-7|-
CASSLSGYEQYF
TGTGCCAGCAGCTTAAGCGGCTACGAGCAGTACTTC
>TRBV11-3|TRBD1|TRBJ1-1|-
CASSSTGVVIGTEAFF
TGTGCCAGCAGCTCCACAGGGGTTGTGATCGGCACTGAAGCTTTCTTT
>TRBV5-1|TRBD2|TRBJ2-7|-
CASSFSGGVVYEQYF
TGCGCCAGCAGCTTTAGCGGGGGTGTCGTCTACGAGCAGTACTTC
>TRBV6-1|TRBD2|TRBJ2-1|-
CASSERLAAYNEQFF
TGTGCCAGCAGTGAACGACTAGCGGCTTACAATGAGCAGTTCTTC
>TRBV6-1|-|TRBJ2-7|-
CASSEMTGGFDEQYF
TGTGCCAGCAGTGAAATGACGGGGGGCTTCGACGAGCAGTACTTC
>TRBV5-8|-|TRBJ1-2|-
CASSPRLHYGYTF
TGTGCCAGCAGCCCGCGTCTCCACTATGGCTACACCTTC
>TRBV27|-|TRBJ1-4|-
CASSLQFNEKLFF
TGTGCCAGCAGTTTGCAGTTTAATGAAAAACTGTTTTTT
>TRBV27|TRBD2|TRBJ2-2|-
CASSPRAQPTSGRNTGELFF
TGTGCCAGCAGCCCCCGAGCCCAACCCACTAGCGGGAGGAACACCGGGGAGCTGTTTTTT
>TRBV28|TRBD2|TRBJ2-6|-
CASSLGTSGGGANVLTF
TGTGCCAGCAGTTTGGGGACTAGCGGGGGTGGGGCCAACGTCCTGACTTTC
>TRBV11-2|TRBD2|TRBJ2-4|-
CASSSLGEGRDIQYF
TGTGCCAGCAGCTCCCTAGGGGAGGGGAGGGACATTCAGTACTTC
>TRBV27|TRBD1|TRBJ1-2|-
CASSLLGQGRGYTF
TGTGCCAGCAGTTTACTAGGACAGGGAAGAGGCTACACCTTC
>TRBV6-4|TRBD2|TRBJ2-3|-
CASSGASGGTDTQYF
TGTGCCAGCAGTGGGGCTAGCGGGGGCACAGATACGCAGTATTTT
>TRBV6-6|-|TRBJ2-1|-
CASSYSAEDEQFF
TGTGCCAGCAGTTACAGTGCCGAGGATGAGCAGTTCTTC
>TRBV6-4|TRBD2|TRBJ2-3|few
CASSDEAGGTDTQYF
TGTGCCAGCAGTGACGAGGCGGGGGGCACAGATACGCAGTATTTT
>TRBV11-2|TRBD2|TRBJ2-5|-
CASSSLAGGPETQYF
TGTGCCAGCAGCTCCCTCGCGGGGGGGCCGGAGACCCAGTACTTC
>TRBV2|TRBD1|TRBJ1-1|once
CASPLGRDRGFAEAFF
TGTGCCAGCCCCCTGGGGCGGGACAGGGGTTTCGCTGAAGCTTTCTTT
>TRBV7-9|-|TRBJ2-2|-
CASSSIYANTGELFF
TGTGCCAGCAGCTCGATCTACGCGAACACCGGGGAGCTGTTTTTT
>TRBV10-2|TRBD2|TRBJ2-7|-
CASSEFPSGGNYEQYF
TGCGCCAGCAGTGAGTTTCCTAGCGGGGGCAACTACGAGCAGTACTTC
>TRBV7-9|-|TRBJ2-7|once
CASSLGRDPEQYF
TGTGCCAGCAGCTTAGGGCGGGACCCCGAGCAGTACTTC
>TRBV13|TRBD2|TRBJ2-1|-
CASSFSASGGPSSYNEQFF
TGTGCCAGCAGCTTCTCTGCTAGCGGGGGGCCGAGCTCCTACAATGAGCAGTTCTTC
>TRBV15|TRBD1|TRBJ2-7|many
CATSRVGGGQGYYEQYF
TGTGCCACCAGCAGAGTCGGAGGGGGACAGGGCTACTACGAGCAGTACTTC
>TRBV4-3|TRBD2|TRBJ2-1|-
CASSQETSGGYNEQFF
TGCGCCAGCAGCCAAGAAACTAGCGGGGGGTACAATGAGCAGTTCTTC
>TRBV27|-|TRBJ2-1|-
CASSLRTAYNEQFF
TGTGCCAGCAGTTTAAGGACAGCCTACAATGAGCAGTTCTTC
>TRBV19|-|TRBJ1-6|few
CASSIEGNSPLHF
TGTGCCAGTAGTATAGAGGGCAATTCACCCCTCCACTTT
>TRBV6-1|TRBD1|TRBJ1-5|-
CASSERDRDTDYRNQPQHF
TGTGCCAGCAGTGAACGGGACAGGGACACAGATTACCGCAATCAGCCCCAGCATTTT
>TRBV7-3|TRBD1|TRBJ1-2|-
CASSRTGTYGYTF
TGTGCCAGCAGCCGGACAGGTACCTATGGCTACACCTTC
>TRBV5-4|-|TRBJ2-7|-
CASSLEGGYEQYF
TGTGCCAGCAGCTTGGAAGGGGGCTACGAGCAGTACTTC
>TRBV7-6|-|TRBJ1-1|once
CASSLDSEGAGTEAFF
TGTGCCAGCAGCTTAGATTCCGAGGGCGCGGGCACTGAAGCTTTCTTT
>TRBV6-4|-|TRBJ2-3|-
CASSATSYDTQYF
TGTGCCAGCAGTGCTACTAGTTACGATACGCAGTATTTT
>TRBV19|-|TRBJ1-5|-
CASSIVQGGNQPQHF
TGTGCCAGTAGTATAGTACAGGGTGGCAATCAGCCCCAGCATTTT
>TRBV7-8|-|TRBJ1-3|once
CASSPLASGNTIYF
TGTGCCAGCAGCCCCTTAGCCTCTGGAAACACCATATATTTT
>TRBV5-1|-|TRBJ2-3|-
CASRRLDSHTDTQYF
TGCGCCAGCAGGCGACTTGACAGCCACACAGATACGCAGTATTTT
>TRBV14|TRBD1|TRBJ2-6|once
CASSQKGQDYYIRSGANVLTF
TGTGCCAGCAGCCAAAAGGGACAGGATTATTATATACGCTCTGGGGCCAACGTCCTGACTTTC
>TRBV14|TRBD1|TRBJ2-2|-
CASSPGGVWLPRTPGELFF
TGTGCCAGCAGCCCAGGGGGCGTGTGGCTACCGAGGACCCCCGGGGAGCTGTTTTTT
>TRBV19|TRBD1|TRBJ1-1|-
CASSKAGQVWHAFF
TGTGCCAGTAGCAAAGCCGGACAGGTTTGGCACGCTTTCTTT
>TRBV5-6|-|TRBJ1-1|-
CASSLGSGVGAFF
TGTGCCAGCAGCTTGGGGTCCGGGGTCGGAGCTTTCTTT
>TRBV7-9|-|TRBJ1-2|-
CASSLGRANYGYTF
TGTGCCAGCAGCTTGGGCAGGGCCAACTATGGCTACACCTTC
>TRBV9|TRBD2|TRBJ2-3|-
CASSVWSGGADTQYF
TGTGCCAGCAGCGTGTGGAGCGGGGGGGCAGATACGCAGTATTTT
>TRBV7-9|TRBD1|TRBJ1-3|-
CASSSDRERNTIYF
TGTGCCAGCAGCTCCGACAGGGAACGAAACACCATATATTTT
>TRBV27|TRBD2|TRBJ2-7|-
CASSTDSGGVHEQYF
TGTGCCAGCAGTACCGATAGCGGGGGGGTTCACGAGCAGTACTTC
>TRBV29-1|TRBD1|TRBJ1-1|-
CSVDWWTGNTEAFF
TGCAGCGTTGATTGGTGGACAGGGAACACTGAAGCTTTCTTT
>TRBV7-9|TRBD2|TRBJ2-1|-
CASSLGPGGSYNEQFF
TGTGCCAGCAGCTTGGGTCCGGGGGGCTCCTACAATGAGCAGTTCTTC
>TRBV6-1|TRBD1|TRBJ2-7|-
CASTPRGQGYEQYF
TGTGCCAGCACCCCCCGGGGACAGGGCTACGAGCAGTACTTC
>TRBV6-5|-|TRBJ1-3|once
CASSYSEGNTIYF
TGTGCCAGCAGTTACTCGGAGGGAAACACCATATATTTT
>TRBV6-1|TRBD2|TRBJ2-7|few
CASSEASGGAYEQYF
TGTGCCAGCAGTGAAGCTAGCGGGGGGGCCTACGAGCAGTACTTC
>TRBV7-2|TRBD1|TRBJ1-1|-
CASRPDRGRTEAFF
TGTGCCAGCAGACCGGACAGGGGGCGAACTGAAGCTTTCTTT